The TCR beta chain described here comes from a study of T cell changes during pregnancy in multiple sclerosis. This table comes from immunoSEQ multiplex PCR, and its TCRdb copy is limited to in-frame clones, with some not included. This sample has some 81,000 clones, with approximately 94% found just once. The CDR3 totals 13 residues. The germline V gene encodes CDR1 SGHNT and CDR2 YYREEE (reference sequence). The V gene lost 5 bases and the J gene lost 6 bases, with 12 bases spanning the gap. The sample here was peripheral blood, taken after pregnancy. This receptor was taken from a female donor in good health, enrolled as a control in a pregnancy study. The gene calls are TRBV5-4 and TRBJ2-1; weak D call: TRBD1 (6 bases). CDR3 residues: CASRGLGGNEQFF. The CDR3 coding sequence is TGTGCCAGCAGGGGTTTAGGGGGCAATGAGCAGTTCTTC. Full variable domain (missing parts from reference TRBV5-4 and TRBJ2-1): ETGVTQSPTHLIKTRGQQVTLRCSSQSGHNTVSWYQQALGQGPQFIFQYYREEENGRGNFPPRFSGLQFPNYSSELNVNALELDDSALYLCASRGLGGNEQFFGPGTRLTVL.